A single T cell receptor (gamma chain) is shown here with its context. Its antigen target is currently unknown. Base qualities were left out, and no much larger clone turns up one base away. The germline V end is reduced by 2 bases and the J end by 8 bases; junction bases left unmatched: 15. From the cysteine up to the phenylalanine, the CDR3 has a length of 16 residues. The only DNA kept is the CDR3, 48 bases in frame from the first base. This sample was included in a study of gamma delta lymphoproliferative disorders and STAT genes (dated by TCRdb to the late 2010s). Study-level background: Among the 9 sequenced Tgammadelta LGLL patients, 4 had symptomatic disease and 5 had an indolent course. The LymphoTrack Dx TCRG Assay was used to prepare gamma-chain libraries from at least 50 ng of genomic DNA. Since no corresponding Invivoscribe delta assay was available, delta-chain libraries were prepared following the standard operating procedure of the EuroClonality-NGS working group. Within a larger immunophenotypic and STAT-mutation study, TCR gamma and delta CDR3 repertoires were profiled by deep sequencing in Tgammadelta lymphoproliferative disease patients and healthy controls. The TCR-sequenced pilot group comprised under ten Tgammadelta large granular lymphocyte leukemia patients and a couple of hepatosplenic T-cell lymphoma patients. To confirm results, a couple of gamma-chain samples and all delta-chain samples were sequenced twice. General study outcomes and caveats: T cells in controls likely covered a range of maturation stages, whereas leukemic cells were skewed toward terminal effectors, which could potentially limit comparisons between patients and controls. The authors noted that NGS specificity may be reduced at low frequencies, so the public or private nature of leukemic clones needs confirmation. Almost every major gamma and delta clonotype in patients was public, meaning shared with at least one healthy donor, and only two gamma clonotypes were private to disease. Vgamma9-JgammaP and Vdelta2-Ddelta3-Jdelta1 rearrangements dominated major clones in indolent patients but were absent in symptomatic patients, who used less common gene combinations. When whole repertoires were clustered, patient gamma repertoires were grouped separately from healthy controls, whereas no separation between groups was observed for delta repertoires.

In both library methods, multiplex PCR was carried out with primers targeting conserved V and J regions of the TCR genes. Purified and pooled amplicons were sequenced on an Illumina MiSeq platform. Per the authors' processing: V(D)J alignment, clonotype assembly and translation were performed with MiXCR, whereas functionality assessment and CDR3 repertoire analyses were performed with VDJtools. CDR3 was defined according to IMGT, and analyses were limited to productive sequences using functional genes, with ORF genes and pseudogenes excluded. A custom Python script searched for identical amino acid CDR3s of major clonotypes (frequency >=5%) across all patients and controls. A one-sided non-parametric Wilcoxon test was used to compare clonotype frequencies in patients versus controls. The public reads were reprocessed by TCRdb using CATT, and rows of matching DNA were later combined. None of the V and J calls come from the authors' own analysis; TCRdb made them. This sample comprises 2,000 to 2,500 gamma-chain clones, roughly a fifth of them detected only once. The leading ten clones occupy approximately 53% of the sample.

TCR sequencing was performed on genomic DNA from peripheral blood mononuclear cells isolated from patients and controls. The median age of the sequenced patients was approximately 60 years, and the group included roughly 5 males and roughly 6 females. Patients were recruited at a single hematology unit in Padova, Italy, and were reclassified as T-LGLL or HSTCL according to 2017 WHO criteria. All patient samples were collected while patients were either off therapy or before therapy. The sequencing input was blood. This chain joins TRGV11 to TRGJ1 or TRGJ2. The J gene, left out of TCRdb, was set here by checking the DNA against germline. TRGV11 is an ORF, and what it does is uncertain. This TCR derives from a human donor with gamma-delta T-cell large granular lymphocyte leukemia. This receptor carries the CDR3 CACWIRRAPNLNKKLF. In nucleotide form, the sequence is TGTGCCTGCTGGATTAGGCGCGCACCAAACCTCAATAAGAAACTCTTT.